This TCR beta chain was found in a study of cytomegalovirus exposure and HLA in healthy donors. The CDR3 loop spans 16 amino acids. The germline gives CDR1 WNHNN, CDR2 SYGVQD (reference sequence). The V gene lost 2 bases and the J gene lost 5 bases, with 19 bases spanning the gap. The study's findings and limits: TCR beta chains numbering some 150 were designated cytomegalovirus-associated. High sensitivity and specificity were reportedly achieved when the classifier diagnosed cytomegalovirus status. Exclusion as indistinguishable affected some V segments, including TRBV6-2 and TRBV6-3. There were reportedly fewer N-insertions in an Asian-associated ancestry cluster than the approximately 630-donor mean, in a later analysis.

As for this clone: Its antigen is still unknown.

The PCR had 60 Vbeta and 13 Jbeta primers. Sequenced by immunoSEQ multiplex PCR; TCRdb stores in-frame clones only, minus some. Here the sample spans roughly 150,000 clones, roughly 76% being singletons. This chain connects TRBV10-1 to TRBJ2-7; TRBD2 is a possible D gene (6 bases). This TCR derives from a male donor in good health and CMV-seronegative. The sequencing sample was made of PBMCs. The CDR3 coding sequence is TGCGCCAGCAGTGAGGGTGTAGCGGACCCGAACCACGAGCAGTACTTC. Encoded protein: CASSEGVADPNHEQYF.